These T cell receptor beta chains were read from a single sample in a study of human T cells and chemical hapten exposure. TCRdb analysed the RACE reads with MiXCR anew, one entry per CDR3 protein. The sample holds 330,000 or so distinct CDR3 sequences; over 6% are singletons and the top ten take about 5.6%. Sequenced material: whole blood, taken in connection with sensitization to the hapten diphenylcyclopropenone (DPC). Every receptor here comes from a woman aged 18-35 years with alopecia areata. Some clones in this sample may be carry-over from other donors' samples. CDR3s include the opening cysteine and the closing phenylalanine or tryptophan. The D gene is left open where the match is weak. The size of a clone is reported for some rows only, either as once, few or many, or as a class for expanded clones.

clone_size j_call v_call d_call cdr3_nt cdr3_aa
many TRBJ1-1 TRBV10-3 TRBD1 TGTGCCAACCTACTACAGGGGGGTGGCACTGAAGCTTTCTTT CANLLQGGGTEAFF
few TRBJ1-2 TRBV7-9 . TGTGCCAGCAGCTCCTTGGGGCAGGGCGGCTATGGCTACACCTTC CASSSLGQGGYGYTF
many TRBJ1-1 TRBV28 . TGTGCCAGCAGTCCTCTCGGAAGGGAAGGGACTGAAGCTTTCTTT CASSPLGREGTEAFF
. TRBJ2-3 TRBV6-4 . TGTGCCAGCAGTGACGGGGGAACGAGCACAGATACGCAGTATTTT CASSDGGTSTDTQYF
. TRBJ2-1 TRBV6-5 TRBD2 TGTGCCAGCAGTTACGCGGGGGGCTCCTACAATGAGCAGTTCTTC CASSYAGGSYNEQFF
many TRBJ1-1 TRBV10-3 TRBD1 TGTGCCATCAGTGAGTCCAGACAGGGCCCCACTGAAGCTTTCTTT CAISESRQGPTEAFF
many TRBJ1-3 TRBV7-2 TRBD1 TGTGCCAGCAGCTTAGTTTCCGGGACAGTAATTTCTGGAAACACCATATATTTT CASSLVSGTVISGNTIYF
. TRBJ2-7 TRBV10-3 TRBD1 TGTGCCATCAGTGGAGGGACAGGGTACGAGCAGTACTTC CAISGGTGYEQYF
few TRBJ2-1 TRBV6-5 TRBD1 TGTGCCAGCAGTTACTCGGCAACAGGGGGCTCCTACAATGAGCAGTTCTTC CASSYSATGGSYNEQFF
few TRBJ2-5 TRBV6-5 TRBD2 TGTGCCAGCAGGAGGACTAGCGGGAAAGAGACCCAGTACTTC CASRRTSGKETQYF
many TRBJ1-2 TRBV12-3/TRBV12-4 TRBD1 TGTGCCAGCAGACAGGGACAGCTTCCCTATGGCTACACCTTC CASRQGQLPYGYTF
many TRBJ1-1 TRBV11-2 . TGTGCCAGCAGCCCCCGGACAGTCGGGGGTGCTGAAGCTTTCTTT CASSPRTVGGAEAFF
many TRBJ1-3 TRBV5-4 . TGTGCCAGCAGCCGGGGACCTGGAAACACCATATATTTT CASSRGPGNTIYF
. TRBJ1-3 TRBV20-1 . TGCAGTGCTAGAGATAACCTCTCTGGAAACACCATATATTTT CSARDNLSGNTIYF
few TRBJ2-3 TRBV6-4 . TGTGCCAGCAGTGACGGCCCCCCAGATACGCAGTATTTT CASSDGPPDTQYF
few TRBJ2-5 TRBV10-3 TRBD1 TGTGCCATCAGTGAACCTGGGACAGCGCAAGAGACCCAGTACTTC CAISEPGTAQETQYF
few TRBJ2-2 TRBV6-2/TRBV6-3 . TGTGCCAGCAGTTACTTGAGGACCACGAACACCGGGGAGCTGTTTTTT CASSYLRTTNTGELFF
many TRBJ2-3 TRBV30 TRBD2 TGTGCCTGGAGTGCAAGGGGAGCGGGGTCTAGCACAGATACGCAGTATTTT CAWSARGAGSSTDTQYF
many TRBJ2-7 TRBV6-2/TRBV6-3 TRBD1 TGTGCCAGCAGGACAGGGGCGGTTTTCTACGAGCAGTACTTC CASRTGAVFYEQYF
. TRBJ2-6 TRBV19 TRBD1 TGTGCCAGTAGTACCCCAGGGGGCGGCTCTGGGGCCAACGTCCTGACTTTC CASSTPGGGSGANVLTF
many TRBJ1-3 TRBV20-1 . TGCAGTGCTAGAGTGGGAGGGGGTCCTGGAAACACCATATATTTT CSARVGGGPGNTIYF
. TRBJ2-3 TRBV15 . TGTGCCACCAGCAGAGTGCCCCCGGGGGTAAGCACAGATACGCAGTATTTT CATSRVPPGVSTDTQYF
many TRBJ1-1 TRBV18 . TGTGCCAGCTCACCACAGGGGATGAACACTGAAGCTTTCTTT CASSPQGMNTEAFF
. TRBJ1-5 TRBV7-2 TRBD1 TGTGCCAGCAGCTCAGGACAGGCCATCAATCAGCCCCAGCATTTT CASSSGQAINQPQHF
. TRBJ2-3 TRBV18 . TGTGCCAGCCCCAGTCAAGGGGGCACAGATACGCAGTATTTT CASPSQGGTDTQYF
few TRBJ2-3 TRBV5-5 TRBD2 TGTGCCAGCAGCATACGGGGGGGCAGCACAGATACGCAGTATTTT CASSIRGGSTDTQYF
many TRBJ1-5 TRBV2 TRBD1 TGTGCCAGCAGACAGGGGATGGGGTTCTCTCAGCCCCAGCATTTT CASRQGMGFSQPQHF
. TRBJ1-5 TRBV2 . TGTGCCAGCAGTGGCGGACACCGTTATAGCAATCAGCCCCAGCATTTT CASSGGHRYSNQPQHF
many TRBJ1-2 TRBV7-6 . TGTGCCAGCAGCTTATTACTCCGGGGGCTGGGGGATTACACCTTC CASSLLLRGLGDYTF
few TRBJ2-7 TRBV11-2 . TGTGCCAGCCAGGATTACTCCTACGAGCAGTACTTC CASQDYSYEQYF